One and the same sample provided the 24 T cell receptor beta chains below, sequenced in a study of T cell changes during pregnancy in multiple sclerosis. Clones were read by immunoSEQ multiplex PCR, and TCRdb kept only the in-frame ones, dropping some. Of tens of thousands of clones in the sample, 92% were seen once. This sample comprised peripheral blood, obtained in the first trimester of pregnancy. Receptors originate from a female donor in good health, enrolled as a control in a pregnancy study.

J is TRBJ1-1 and V is TRBV9; no clear D gene. This CDR3 is 15 amino acids long. Trimming removed 2 bases at V and 0 bases at J, with 11 bases between. Per germline, CDR1 SGDLS and CDR2 YYNGEE. DNA of the CDR3: TGTGCCAGCAGCGTTAGCAGCATCATGAACACTGAAGCTTTCTTT. It specifies CASSVSSIMNTEAFF.

This chain uses TRBV11-2 with TRBJ1-1; D is perhaps TRBD1 (6 bases). V gave up 1 base and J gave up 0 bases, with 12 bases separating them. The CDR3 length is 16 residues. CDR1 and CDR2 from the germline V gene are SGHAT and FQNNGV. The DNA of the CDR3 is TGTGCCAGCAGCTTAGCCCCCGGGACACTGAACACTGAAGCTTTCTTT. This sequence encodes CASSLAPGTLNTEAFF.

DNA of the CDR3: TGCGCCAGCAGCTTGGGACTAGCGGGAGCGGGCAATGAGCAGTTCTTC. Translating gives CASSLGLAGAGNEQFF. The chain recombines TRBV5-1 with TRBJ2-1, with 12 nucleotides matching TRBD2. Germline trimming cut 0 bases from V and 6 bases from J; bases unmatched to any gene: 4. CDR3 length: 16 amino acids. Germline V gives CDR1 SGHRS, CDR2 YFSETQ.

This clone was recorded only once. The gene calls are TRBV4-3 and TRBJ1-4, with D perhaps matching TRBD1 (5 bases). Germline lookup yields CDR1 LGHNA and CDR2 YSLEER. Between the trimmed V and J ends, which lost 2 bases and 0 bases, there was a span of 7 bases. The CDR3 has 15 amino acids. The CDR3 sequence is CASSQFRATNEKLFF. The DNA of the CDR3 is TGCGCCAGCAGCCAATTCAGGGCAACTAATGAAAAACTGTTTTTT.

The V call is TRBV6-1, the J call TRBJ1-1; 10 bases are a match to TRBD1. Germline loops: CDR1 MNHNS, CDR2 SASEGT. V shed 8 bases, J shed 4 bases, and the junction held 4 bases outside the gene matches. The CDR3 has 13 residues. The CDR3: CASQDRGFTEAFF. The CDR3 DNA follows: TGTGCCAGCCAGGACAGGGGGTTCACTGAAGCTTTCTTT.

This clone was seen a single time. This chain connects TRBV30 to TRBJ1-4; 8 bases fit TRBD1. This CDR3 is built from 16 residues. Germline lookup yields CDR1 GTSNPN and CDR2 SVGIG (reference sequence). Trimming took 1 base from V and 4 from J; bases not matched to a gene: 8. Here the CDR3 reads CAWSGGTGGGNEKLFF. CDR3 DNA: TGTGCCTGGAGTGGGGGAACAGGGGGAGGTAATGAAAAACTGTTTTTT.

The count of this clone is one. The J gene is TRBJ2-6, the V gene TRBV7-2, with D possibly being TRBD1 (5 bases). Germline CDR1 SGHTA, CDR2 FQGNSA. Between the trimmed V and J ends, which lost 2 bases and 4 bases, there was a span of 9 bases. The CDR3 covers 15 residues. For the CDR3, the DNA is TGTGCCAGCAGCTTATCAAGGACAGGGGCCAACGTCCTGACTTTC. Its translation is CASSLSRTGANVLTF.

The chain employs TRBV19 and TRBJ2-1, with D tentatively TRBD2 (5 bases). Trimming shortened V by 10 bases and J by 0 bases, and 16 bases separated the two germline ends. This CDR3 comprises 15 residues. Germline lookup yields CDR1 LNHDA and CDR2 SQIVND (reference sequence). This CDR3 reads CATNGGPSSYNEQFF. The CDR3 bases are TGTGCCACAAACGGAGGCCCTAGCTCCTACAATGAGCAGTTCTTC.

This chain joins TRBV19 and TRBJ2-7; 7 bases are a match to TRBD2. The CDR3 runs to 12 residues. In germline, CDR1 is LNHDA, CDR2 SQIVND (reference sequence). After removal of 11 bases from V and 7 bases from J, the junction contained 11 bases not matched to a gene. The CDR3 loop is CASRGEGREQYF. The CDR3 coding sequence is TGTGCCTCCCGAGGGGAGGGGAGGGAGCAGTACTTC.

V gene TRBV27 combines with J gene TRBJ2-6, with D hard to call. The CDR3 sequence is 17 residues long. CDR1 is MNHEY, CDR2 SMNVEV, per germline (reference sequence). The V end lost 4 bases, the J end lost 0 bases, and 13 bases lay between the germline ends. The CDR3: CASSSEGALSGANVLTF. CDR3 sequence (DNA): TGTGCCAGCAGTTCTGAAGGAGCCCTCTCTGGGGCCAACGTCCTGACTTTC.

This clone has only one observation. This rearrangement joins TRBV6-6 to TRBJ1-6, with TRBD1 matching 7 bases. This CDR3 has 15 amino acids. V lost 0 bases, J lost 5 bases, and 1 base stayed unmatched. Germline V gene data show CDR1 as MNHNY and CDR2 as SVGAGI (reference sequence). This CDR3 is CASSYSQGDNSPLHF. The CDR3 coding sequence is TGTGCCAGCAGTTACTCGCAGGGGGATAATTCACCCCTCCACTTT.

The chain couples TRBV7-2 to TRBJ2-7, with D tentatively TRBD1 (5 bases). V was clipped by 2 bases and J by 12 bases, with 20 bases between them. This CDR3 is built from 14 residues. Per germline, CDR1 SGHTA and CDR2 FQGNSA. CDR3 amino acids: CASSLSAGYERMYF. The CDR3 nucleotides are TGTGCCAGCAGCTTATCAGCAGGGTATGAACGAATGTACTTC.

CDR3 region: CASSRDRANTEAFF. The DNA of the CDR3 is TGTGCCAGCTCACGGGACAGGGCGAACACTGAAGCTTTCTTT. The chain has TRBV18 and TRBJ1-1; 9 bases align to TRBD1. The junction had 1 base not matched to a gene; V was cut back by 4 bases and J by 1 base. CDR1 and CDR2 from the germline V gene are KGHSH and LQKENI. The CDR3 extends over 14 amino acids.

The chain links TRBV4-1 to TRBJ1-2, with 9 bases lining up with TRBD1. This CDR3 contains 16 residues. Germline V gives CDR1 MGHRA, CDR2 YSYEKL. The ends lost 3 bases at V and 2 bases at J; junction bases unmatched: 7. CDR3 in DNA: TGCGCCAGCAGCCACCCGGGACAGGGTTTGAACTATGGCTACACCTTC. Its translation: CASSHPGQGLNYGYTF.

The CDR3 reads CASIPGTEYGYTF. As DNA, the CDR3 is TGTGCCAGCATACCAGGGACAGAATATGGCTACACCTTC. The rearrangement joins TRBV28 to TRBJ1-2, with 7 bases that match TRBD1. CDR3 length: 13 amino acids. CDR1 and CDR2 (germline): MDHEN, SYDVKM. J gave up 5 bases and V 7 bases, and 7 bases lay outside the gene matches.

The genes are TRBV27 and TRBJ1-6, with TRBD1 matching 7 bases. CDR1 is MNHEY and CDR2 is SMNVEV in the germline V gene (reference sequence). The ends lost 2 bases at V and 6 bases at J; junction bases unmatched: 4. CDR3 length: 15 residues. The CDR3 is CASSLGTVGNSPLHF. In DNA form, the CDR3 reads TGTGCCAGCAGTTTAGGGACAGTAGGTAATTCACCCCTCCACTTT.

This chain uses TRBV4-1 with TRBJ2-4; perhaps TRBD2 as D (5 bases). CDR1 is MGHRA and CDR2 is YSYEKL in the germline V gene. This CDR3 is 17 amino acids long. The germline V and J ends were trimmed by 0 bases and 1 base, with 13 bases remaining between them. Written as DNA, the CDR3 is TGCGCCAGCAGCCAAGACCAGGAGGTGACTGCCAAAAACATTCAGTACTTC. As protein: CASSQDQEVTAKNIQYF.

The chain uses TRBV4-3 and TRBJ2-1, with 9 positions matching TRBD2. Germline values: CDR1 LGHNA, CDR2 YSLEER. With V trimmed by 3 bases and J by 7 bases, 10 bases remained unmatched. The CDR3 loop spans 16 amino acids. The CDR3 spells CASSHYSGGKYNEQFF. The CDR3 DNA is TGCGCCAGCAGCCATTATAGCGGGGGCAAGTATAATGAGCAGTTCTTC.

This sequence joins TRBV19 and TRBJ1-3, with D perhaps TRBD1 (5 bases). The V and J ends lost 6 bases and 1 base respectively, with 7 bases between them. The germline V gene has CDR1 LNHDA and CDR2 SQIVND (reference sequence). The CDR3 runs 13 residues. CDR3 loop: CASRSGSGNTIYF. In DNA form, the CDR3 reads TGTGCCAGTAGGTCAGGGTCTGGAAACACCATATATTTT. Variable domain in full (rest from reference TRBV19 and TRBJ1-3): DGGITQSPKYLFRKEGQNVTLSCEQNLNHDAMYWYRQDPGQGLRLIYYSQIVNDFQKGDIAEGYSVSREKKESFPLTVTSAQKNPTAFYLCASRSGSGNTIYFGEGSWLTVV.

This chain uses TRBV2 with TRBJ1-5; 7 nucleotides match TRBD1. Germline loops: CDR1 SNHLY, CDR2 FYNNEI. The V segment lost 8 bases and the J segment 3 bases; nucleotides outside the gene matches: 7. The length of the CDR3 is 14 residues. The CDR3: CASGKGQSNQPQHF. CDR3 in DNA: TGTGCCAGCGGGAAGGGACAGTCCAATCAGCCCCAGCATTTT.

J is TRBJ2-1 and V is TRBV13; 7 bases fit TRBD2. CDR3 length: 16 residues. Germline assignment: CDR1 PRHDT and CDR2 FYEKMQ (reference sequence). The J segment lost 4 bases and the V segment lost 1 base, leaving 7 bases of the junction unmatched. Written as DNA, the CDR3 is TGTGCCAGCAGCTTAGTAAGGGCGGGGGTTTACAATGAGCAGTTCTTC. Translated, it gives CASSLVRAGVYNEQFF.

The V and J genes are TRBV6-5 and TRBJ2-1; 7 bases are shared with TRBD2. Unmatched junction bases numbered 6, after V lost 4 bases and J lost 0 bases. CDR3 length: 16 amino acids. CDR1 and CDR2 from the germline V gene are MNHEY and SVGAGI. CDR3 region: CASSLTSALSYNEQFF. CDR3 DNA: TGTGCCAGCAGTTTAACTAGCGCTCTCTCCTACAATGAGCAGTTCTTC.

CDR3 residues: CATSPRLDRGYGYTF. The CDR3 DNA reads as TGTGCCACCAGCCCCCGCTTGGACAGGGGATATGGCTACACCTTC. The chain recombines TRBV15 with TRBJ1-2; 9 bases agree with TRBD1. Germline CDR1 is LNHNV and CDR2 is YYDKDF (reference sequence). With 5 bases clipped from V and 5 bases from J, the junction kept 9 bases outside the gene matches. The CDR3 sequence is 15 residues long.

The chain recombines TRBV10-3 with TRBJ1-4; TRBD1 might be the D (5 bases). CDR3 length: 13 residues. Trimming left V 8 bases short and J 5 bases short, with 12 bases between. The V gene's germline CDR1 is ENHRY and CDR2 SYGVKD. The CDR3 sequence is CAIAGGGNEKLFF. In DNA, the CDR3 is TGTGCCATCGCGGGGGGGGGAAATGAAAAACTGTTTTTT.